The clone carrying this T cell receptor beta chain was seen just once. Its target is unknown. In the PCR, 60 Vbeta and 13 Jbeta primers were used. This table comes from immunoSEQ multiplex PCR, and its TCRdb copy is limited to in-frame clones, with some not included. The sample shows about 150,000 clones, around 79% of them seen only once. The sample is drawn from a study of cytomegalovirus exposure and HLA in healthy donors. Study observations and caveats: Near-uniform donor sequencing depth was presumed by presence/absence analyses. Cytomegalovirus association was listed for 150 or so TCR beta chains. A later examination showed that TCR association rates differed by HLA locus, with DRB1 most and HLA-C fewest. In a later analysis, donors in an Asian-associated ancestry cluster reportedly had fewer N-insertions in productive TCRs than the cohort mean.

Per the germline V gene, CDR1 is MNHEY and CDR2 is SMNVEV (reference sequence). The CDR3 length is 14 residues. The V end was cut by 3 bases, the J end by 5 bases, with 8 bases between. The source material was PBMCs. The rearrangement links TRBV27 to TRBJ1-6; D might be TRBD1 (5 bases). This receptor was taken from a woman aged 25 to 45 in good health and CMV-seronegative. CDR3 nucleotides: TGTGCCAGCAGTTTGGGGGGTAATAATTCACCCCTCCACTTT. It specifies CASSLGGNNSPLHF.